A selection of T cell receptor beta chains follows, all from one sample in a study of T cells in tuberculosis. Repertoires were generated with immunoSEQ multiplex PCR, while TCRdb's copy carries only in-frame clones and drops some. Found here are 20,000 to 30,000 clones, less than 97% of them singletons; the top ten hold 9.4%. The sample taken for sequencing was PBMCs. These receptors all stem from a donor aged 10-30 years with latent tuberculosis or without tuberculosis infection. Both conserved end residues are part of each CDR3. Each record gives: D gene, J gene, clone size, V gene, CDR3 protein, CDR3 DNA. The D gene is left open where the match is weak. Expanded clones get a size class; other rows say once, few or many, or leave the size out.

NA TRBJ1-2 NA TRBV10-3 CAISEREGGNTALMDGYTF TGTGCCATCAGTGAGCGGGAGGGGGGCAATACCGCCCTCATGGATGGCTACACCTTC
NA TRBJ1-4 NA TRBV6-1 CASSEVRSLNEKLFF TGTGCCAGCAGTGAAGTGAGGTCTCTTAATGAAAAACTGTTTTTT
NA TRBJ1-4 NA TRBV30 CAWGSGTTGEKLFF TGTGCCTGGGGCTCAGGGACAACAGGGGAAAAACTGTTTTTT
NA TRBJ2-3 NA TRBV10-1 CASSESMSGIRTDTQYF TGCGCCAGCAGTGAGTCGATGTCGGGGATCAGAACAGATACGCAGTATTTT
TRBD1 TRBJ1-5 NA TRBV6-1 CASSEGAGGRQPQHF TGTGCCAGCAGTGAAGGTGCAGGGGGACGTCAGCCCCAGCATTTT
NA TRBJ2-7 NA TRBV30 CAWSGTDYYEQYF TGTGCCTGGAGTGGGACAGACTATTACGAGCAGTACTTC
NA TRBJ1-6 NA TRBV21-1 CAADRGPLRSYNSPLHF TGTGCGGCAGACAGGGGGCCTCTTAGGTCCTATAATTCACCCCTCCACTTT
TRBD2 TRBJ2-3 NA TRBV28 CASSLGRVGTDTQYF TGTGCCAGCAGTTTAGGGAGGGTAGGCACAGATACGCAGTATTTT
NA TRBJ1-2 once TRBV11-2 CASSLQGRGYTF TGTGCCAGCAGCTTACAGGGCCGGGGCTACACCTTC
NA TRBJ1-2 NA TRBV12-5 CASGLKTAGGNYGYTF TGTGCTAGTGGTTTGAAAACCGCGGGGGGTAACTATGGCTACACCTTC
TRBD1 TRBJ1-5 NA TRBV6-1 CASSEPWDRGDQPQHF TGTGCCAGCAGTGAACCTTGGGACAGGGGGGATCAGCCCCAGCATTTT
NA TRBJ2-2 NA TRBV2 CASLGHPGAGELFF TGTGCCAGCCTGGGACACCCTGGGGCCGGGGAGCTGTTTTTT
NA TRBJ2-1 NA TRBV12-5 CASGSPPRGTWDEQFF TGTGCTAGTGGTTCGCCCCCTCGAGGGACTTGGGATGAGCAGTTCTTC
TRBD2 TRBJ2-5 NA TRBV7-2 CASSRPGRGETQYF TGTGCCAGCAGCCGACCCGGGCGGGGGGAGACCCAGTACTTC
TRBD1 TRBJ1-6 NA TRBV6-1 CASSELEGGGNSPLHF TGTGCCAGCAGTGAATTGGAAGGGGGCGGGAATTCACCCCTCCACTTT
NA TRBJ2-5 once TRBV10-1 CARWSGETQYF TGCGCCAGGTGGTCGGGAGAGACCCAGTACTTC
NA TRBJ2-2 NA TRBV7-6 CASSPRQEGSTGELFF TGTGCCAGCAGCCCACGACAGGAAGGGTCCACCGGGGAGCTGTTTTTT
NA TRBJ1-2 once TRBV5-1 CASSQQGFQGYGYTF TGCGCCAGCAGCCAACAGGGCTTCCAGGGGTATGGCTACACCTTC
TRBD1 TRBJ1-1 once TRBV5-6 CASSLGPGRGSTEAFF TGTGCCAGCAGCTTGGGACCCGGCAGGGGGTCCACTGAAGCTTTCTTT
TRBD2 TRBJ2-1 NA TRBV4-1 CASSPSGGAYNEQFF TGCGCCAGCAGCCCTAGCGGGGGGGCCTACAATGAGCAGTTCTTC
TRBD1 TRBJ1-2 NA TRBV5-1 CASSPVDRGGYTF TGCGCCAGCAGCCCCGTGGACAGGGGGGGCTACACCTTC
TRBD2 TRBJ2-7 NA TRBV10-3 CAISESLISSGGYEQYF TGTGCCATCAGTGAAAGTCTCATTTCTAGCGGGGGTTACGAGCAGTACTTC
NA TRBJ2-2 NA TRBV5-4 CASGQGWGTGELFF TGTGCCAGCGGCCAGGGGTGGGGCACCGGGGAGCTGTTTTTT
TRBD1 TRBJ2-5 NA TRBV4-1 CASSRQGGETQYF TGCGCCAGCAGCCGACAGGGTGGGGAGACCCAGTACTTC
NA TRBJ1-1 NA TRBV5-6 CASSWPGQKNTEAFF TGTGCCAGCAGCTGGCCCGGACAGAAGAACACTGAAGCTTTCTTT
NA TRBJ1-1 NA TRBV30 CAWSVLAGGLATEAFF TGTGCCTGGAGTGTACTGGCAGGTGGCCTGGCTACTGAAGCTTTCTTT
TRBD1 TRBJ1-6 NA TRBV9 CASSVEARGFSPLHF TGTGCCAGCAGCGTAGAGGCCAGGGGGTTTTCACCCCTCCACTTT